Shown below are 14 T cell receptor beta chains from a single sample sequenced in a study of PD-1 blockade in mismatch repair-deficient tumors. Some clones are missing from TCRdb's copy, which holds only in-frame ones; the method was immunoSEQ multiplex PCR. The table lists about 39,000 clones, 75% to 90% of them singletons. Specimen: PBMCs, collected 38 weeks after starting pembrolizumab. The receptors derive from an adult with mismatch repair-deficient cancer.

This chain uses TRBV6-5 with TRBJ2-3; D is undetermined. CDR1 is MNHEY, CDR2 SVGAGI, per germline. Deletions cut 6 bases from V and 0 bases from J, with 10 bases between. The CDR3 sequence is 14 residues long. CDR3 region: CASSTKTSTDTQYF. CDR3 sequence (DNA): TGTGCCAGCAGCACGAAGACTAGCACAGATACGCAGTATTTT.

The J gene is TRBJ2-1, the V gene TRBV2; 8 positions match TRBD2. The CDR3 runs 14 residues. The J segment lost 9 bases and the V segment lost 6 bases, leaving 10 bases of the junction unmatched. Germline values: CDR1 SNHLY, CDR2 FYNNEI. CDR3 region: CASSTGTSVSEQFF. In nucleotides, the CDR3 is TGTGCCAGCAGCACCGGGACTAGTGTAAGTGAGCAGTTCTTC. Filled out from reference TRBV2 and TRBJ2-1, the complete variable domain reads EPEVTQTPSHQVTQMGQEVILRCVPISNHLYFYWYRQILGQKVEFLVSFYNNEISEKSEIFDDQFSVERPDGSNFTLKIRSTKLEDSAMYFCASSTGTSVSEQFFGPGTRLTVL.

In its sample, this clone was seen once. The rearrangement joins TRBV14 to TRBJ2-3; 10 bases align to TRBD2. Germline values: CDR1 SGHDN, CDR2 FVKESK. The CDR3 is made up of 19 amino acids. V gave up 1 base and J gave up 3 bases; unmatched junction bases: 13. The CDR3 bases are TGTGCCAGCAGCCAAGGACGGCTAGCGGGAGAGGCGATAACAGATACGCAGTATTTT. Translated: CASSQGRLAGEAITDTQYF.

The chain uses TRBV28 and TRBJ2-5; D is undetermined. Between the trimmed V and J ends, which lost 3 bases and 2 bases, there was a span of 10 bases. CDR1 MDHEN and CDR2 SYDVKM come from the germline V gene. CDR3 length: 14 residues. CDR3 DNA: TGTGCCAGCAGTTTTTCTTCTGTACAAGAGACCCAGTACTTC. Translating it yields CASSFSSVQETQYF.

The rearrangement uses TRBV7-9 and TRBJ2-2, with 8 nucleotides matching TRBD2. The V segment lost 2 bases and the J segment 4 bases; nucleotides outside the gene matches: 3. The CDR3 covers 15 residues. The germline V gene has CDR1 SEHNR and CDR2 FQNEAQ (reference sequence). CDR3 bases: TGTGCCAGCAGCTTAAGACGGGAGGGCACCGGGGAGCTGTTTTTT. It yields the protein CASSLRREGTGELFF.

This rearrangement joins TRBV30 to TRBJ1-3, with a weak D call TRBD1 (5 bases). CDR3 length equals 16 residues. Germline-derived CDR1 and CDR2 are GTSNPN and SVGIG (reference sequence). V was shortened by 1 base and J by 0 bases, with 13 bases between the two germline ends. In nucleotides, the CDR3 is TGTGCCTGGAGTGCCGGGGGGTCGGTCTCTGGAAACACCATATATTTT. Translation: CAWSAGGSVSGNTIYF.

The rearrangement uses TRBV19 and TRBJ1-1; unclear D gene. Per the germline V gene, CDR1 is LNHDA and CDR2 is SQIVND (reference sequence). This CDR3 comprises 14 residues. V was cut by 5 bases and J by 4 bases, with 14 bases left in between. CDR3 protein: CASSPGGITTEAFF. In DNA form, the CDR3 reads TGTGCCAGTAGTCCAGGAGGGATCACCACTGAAGCTTTCTTT.

The chain recombines TRBV10-1 with TRBJ2-1; no definite D call. The CDR3 is made up of 14 amino acids. The V end was cut by 3 bases, the J end by 2 bases, with 8 bases between. Looked up from germline, CDR1 is WNHNN and CDR2 is SYGVQD (reference sequence). CDR3 loop: CASSDGATYNEQFF. Written as DNA, the CDR3 is TGCGCCAGCAGTGATGGAGCAACCTACAATGAGCAGTTCTTC.

This clone was counted a single time. The chain recombines TRBV12-5 with TRBJ2-3; 13 bases map to TRBD2. The V gene's germline CDR1 is LGHNT and CDR2 FRNRAP. The CDR3 sequence is 17 residues long. The V segment lost 5 bases and the J segment 8 bases; nucleotides outside the gene matches: 13. In DNA, the CDR3 is TGTGCTAGTGGTGGGACTAGCGGGAAAAGAGGTATTGGTACGCAGTATTTT. This codes for CASGGTSGKRGIGTQYF.

This rearrangement joins TRBV7-2 to TRBJ1-1, with TRBD1 matching over 8 bases. The V and J ends lost 0 bases and 2 bases, in that order; junction bases with no gene match: 5. The CDR3 runs 16 residues. Per the germline V gene, CDR1 is SGHTA and CDR2 is FQGNSA. The CDR3, as DNA: TGTGCCAGCAGCTTAGCTGCCGGACAGGGAAACACTGAAGCTTTCTTT. This gives the protein CASSLAAGQGNTEAFF.

This clone showed up just once. The gene calls are TRBV7-8 and TRBJ2-1; D may be TRBD2 (6 bases). Trimming took off 5 bases at V and 8 bases at J, with 13 bases between the two ends. This CDR3 spans 13 amino acids. Germline lookup yields CDR1 SGHVS and CDR2 FQNEAQ. CDR3 DNA sequence: TGTGCCAGCAGCGTGACTAGTAACCATGAGCAGTTCTTC. Protein sequence: CASSVTSNHEQFF.

The J gene is TRBJ2-7, the V gene TRBV27; D uncertain. The CDR3 consists of 15 residues. V was trimmed by 2 bases and J by 2 bases, leaving 13 bases between them. The germline V gene has CDR1 MNHEY and CDR2 SMNVEV (reference sequence). The CDR3 protein is CASSLAEGRPYEQYF. CDR3 nucleotides: TGTGCCAGCAGTTTAGCGGAAGGCCGACCCTACGAGCAGTACTTC.

The gene calls are TRBV5-1 and TRBJ2-5; D remains unclear. The germline V gene has CDR1 SGHRS and CDR2 YFSETQ. The CDR3 loop spans 15 amino acids. Trimming took 5 bases from V and 5 from J, leaving 19 bases between them. The CDR3 spells CASSTAPDSSETQYF. CDR3 in DNA: TGCGCCAGCAGTACTGCCCCCGATAGTTCGGAGACCCAGTACTTC.

J is TRBJ2-1 and V is TRBV7-9; TRBD2 agrees at 11 bases. The V gene's germline CDR1 is SEHNR and CDR2 FQNEAQ (reference sequence). CDR3 length: 16 residues. Germline trimming cut 6 bases from V and 8 bases from J; bases unmatched to any gene: 12. The CDR3 is CASSFTSGSVMHEQFF. The CDR3 DNA reads as TGTGCCAGCAGTTTTACTAGCGGGAGTGTGATGCATGAGCAGTTCTTC.